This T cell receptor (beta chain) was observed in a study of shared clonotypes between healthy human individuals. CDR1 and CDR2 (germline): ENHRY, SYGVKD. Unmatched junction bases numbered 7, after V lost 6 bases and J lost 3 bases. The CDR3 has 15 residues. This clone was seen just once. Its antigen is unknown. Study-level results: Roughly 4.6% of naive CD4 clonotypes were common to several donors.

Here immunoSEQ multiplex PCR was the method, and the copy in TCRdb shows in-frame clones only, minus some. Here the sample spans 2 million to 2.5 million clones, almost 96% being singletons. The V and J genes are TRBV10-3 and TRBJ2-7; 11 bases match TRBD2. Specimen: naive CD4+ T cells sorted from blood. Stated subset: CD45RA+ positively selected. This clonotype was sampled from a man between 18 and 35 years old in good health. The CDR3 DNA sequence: TGTGCCATCAGCCTTACTAGCGGGAGCGGCTACGAGCAGTACTTC. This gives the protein CAISLTSGSGYEQYF.